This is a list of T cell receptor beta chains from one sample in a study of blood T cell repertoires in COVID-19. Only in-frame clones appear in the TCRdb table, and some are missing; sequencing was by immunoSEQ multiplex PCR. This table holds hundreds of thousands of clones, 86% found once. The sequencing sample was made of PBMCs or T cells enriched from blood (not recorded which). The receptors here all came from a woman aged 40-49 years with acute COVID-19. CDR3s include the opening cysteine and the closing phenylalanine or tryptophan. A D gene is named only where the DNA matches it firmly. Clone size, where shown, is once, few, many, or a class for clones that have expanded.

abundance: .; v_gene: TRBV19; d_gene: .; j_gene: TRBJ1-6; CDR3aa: CASNLGWQGFSPLHF; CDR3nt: TGTGCCAGTAATCTGGGGTGGCAGGGGTTCTCACCCCTCCACTTT
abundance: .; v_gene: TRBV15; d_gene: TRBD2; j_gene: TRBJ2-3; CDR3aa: CATSRTGLAGASDTQYF; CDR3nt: TGTGCCACCAGCAGAACTGGACTAGCGGGAGCTTCAGATACGCAGTATTTT
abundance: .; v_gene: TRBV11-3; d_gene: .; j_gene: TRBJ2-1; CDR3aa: CASSLRESYSNEQFF; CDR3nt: TGTGCCAGCAGCTTACGGGAAAGCTATTCCAATGAGCAGTTCTTC
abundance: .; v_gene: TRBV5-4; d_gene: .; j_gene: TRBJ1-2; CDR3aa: CASSLLGTGYTF; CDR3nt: TGTGCCAGCAGCTTGTTGGGCACAGGCTACACCTTC
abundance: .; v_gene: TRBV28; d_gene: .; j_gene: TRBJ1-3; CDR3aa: CASSSPAQGTLGNTIYF; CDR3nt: TGTGCCAGCAGTTCCCCCGCACAGGGTACATTAGGAAACACCATATATTTT
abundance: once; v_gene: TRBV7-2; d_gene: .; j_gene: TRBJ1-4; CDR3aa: CASSSGGVNEKLFF; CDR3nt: TGTGCCAGCAGCTCGGGAGGAGTTAATGAAAAACTGTTTTTT
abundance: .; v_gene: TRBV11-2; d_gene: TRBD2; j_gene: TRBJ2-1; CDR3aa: CASSYSPTGGRNEQFF; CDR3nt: TGTGCCAGCAGCTATAGCCCGACGGGAGGGAGGAATGAGCAGTTCTTC
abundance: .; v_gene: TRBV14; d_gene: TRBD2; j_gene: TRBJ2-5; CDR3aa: CASSQSAVAGARETQYF; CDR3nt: TGTGCCAGCAGCCAATCCGCCGTCGCGGGAGCTAGGGAGACCCAGTACTTC
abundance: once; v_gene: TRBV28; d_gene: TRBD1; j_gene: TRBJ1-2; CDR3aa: CASSLRGQGLLGGYTF; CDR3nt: TGTGCCAGCAGTTTAAGGGGACAGGGATTACTAGGGGGCTACACCTTC
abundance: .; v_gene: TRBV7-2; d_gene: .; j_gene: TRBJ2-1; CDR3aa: CASSLKHSGPSSYNEQFF; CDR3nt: TGTGCCAGCAGCTTAAAGCATTCCGGTCCGAGCTCCTACAATGAGCAGTTCTTC
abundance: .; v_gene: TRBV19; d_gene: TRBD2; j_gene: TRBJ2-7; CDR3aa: CASSVWRGSLQDEQYF; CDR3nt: TGTGCCAGTAGTGTGTGGCGGGGGTCCCTCCAGGACGAGCAGTACTTC
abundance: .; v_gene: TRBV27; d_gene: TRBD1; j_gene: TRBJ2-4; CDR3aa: CASRETPGTGGGNIQYF; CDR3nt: TGTGCCAGCAGGGAGACACCCGGGACAGGGGGCGGGAACATTCAGTACTTC
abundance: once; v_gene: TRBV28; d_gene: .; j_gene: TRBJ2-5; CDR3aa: CASSLPGETQYF; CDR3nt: TGTGCCAGCAGTTTGCCAGGGGAGACCCAGTACTTC
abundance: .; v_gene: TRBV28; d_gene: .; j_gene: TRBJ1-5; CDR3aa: CASSLVRAGNQPQHF; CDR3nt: TGTGCCAGCAGTTTGGTTCGGGCAGGGAATCAGCCCCAGCATTTT
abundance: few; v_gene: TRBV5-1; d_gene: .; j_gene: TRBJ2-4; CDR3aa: CASSLNPDEGNIQYF; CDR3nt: TGCGCCAGCAGCCTGAACCCGGACGAGGGAAACATTCAGTACTTC
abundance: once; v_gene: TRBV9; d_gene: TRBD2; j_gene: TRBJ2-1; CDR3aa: CASSVEVAGVGNEQFF; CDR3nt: TGTGCCAGCAGCGTAGAGGTAGCGGGAGTGGGGAATGAGCAGTTCTTC
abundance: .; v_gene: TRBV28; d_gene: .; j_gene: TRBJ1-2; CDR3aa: CASSFLGRGYIGYGYTF; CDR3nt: TGTGCCAGCAGTTTCTTGGGCAGGGGATATATCGGCTATGGCTACACCTTC
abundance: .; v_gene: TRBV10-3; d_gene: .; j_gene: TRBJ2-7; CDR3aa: CAIGRDTSYEQYF; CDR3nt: TGTGCCATCGGCCGGGACACCTCCTACGAGCAGTACTTC
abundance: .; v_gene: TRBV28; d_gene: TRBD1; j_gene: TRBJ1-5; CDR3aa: CASSLGQGYNQPQHF; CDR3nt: TGTGCCAGCAGTTTGGGACAGGGATACAATCAGCCCCAGCATTTT
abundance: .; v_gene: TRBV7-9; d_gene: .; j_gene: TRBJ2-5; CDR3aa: CASSLGIGDQYF; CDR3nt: TGTGCCAGCAGCTTAGGGATCGGGGACCAGTACTTC
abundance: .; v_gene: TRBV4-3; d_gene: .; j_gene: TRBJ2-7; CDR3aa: CASSQGVAVGRDHYEQYF; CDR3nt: TGCGCCAGCAGCCAAGGAGTGGCTGTGGGGCGGGATCACTACGAGCAGTACTTC
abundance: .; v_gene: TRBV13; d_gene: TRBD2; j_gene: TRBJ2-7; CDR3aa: CASREGTSYEQYF; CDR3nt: TGTGCCAGTCGGGAGGGCACGTCCTACGAGCAGTACTTC
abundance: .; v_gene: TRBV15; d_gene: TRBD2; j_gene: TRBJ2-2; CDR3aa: CATSRDLGTSGGTRRTGELFF; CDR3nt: TGTGCCACCAGCAGAGATTTAGGGACTAGCGGGGGGACAAGGCGTACCGGGGAGCTGTTTTTT
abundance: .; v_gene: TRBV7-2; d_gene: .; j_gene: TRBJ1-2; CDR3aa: CASSPGGARYGYTF; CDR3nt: TGTGCCAGCAGCCCCGGGGGGGCCAGATATGGCTACACCTTC
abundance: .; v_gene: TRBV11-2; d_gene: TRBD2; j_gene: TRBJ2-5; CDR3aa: CASSLFPLGGNQETQYF; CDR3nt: TGTGCCAGCAGCTTATTTCCCTTGGGGGGGAACCAAGAGACCCAGTACTTC
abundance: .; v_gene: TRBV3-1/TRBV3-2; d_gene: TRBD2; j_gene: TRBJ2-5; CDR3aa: CASSQASGTSQETQYF; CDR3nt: TGTGCCAGCAGCCAGGCTAGCGGGACCTCTCAAGAGACCCAGTACTTC
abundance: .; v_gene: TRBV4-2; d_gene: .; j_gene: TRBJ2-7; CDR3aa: CASSQDAGWSYEQYF; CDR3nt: TGTGCCAGCAGCCAAGACGCAGGGTGGTCCTACGAGCAGTACTTC
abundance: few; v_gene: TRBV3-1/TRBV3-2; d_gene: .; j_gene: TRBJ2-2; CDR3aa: CASSSTRQNTGELFF; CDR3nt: TGTGCCAGCAGCTCGACTAGGCAGAACACCGGGGAGCTGTTTTTT
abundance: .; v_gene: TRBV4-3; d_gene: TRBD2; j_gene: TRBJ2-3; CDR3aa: CASSQDRAGGHTDTQYF; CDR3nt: TGCGCCAGCAGCCAAGATCGAGCGGGAGGCCACACAGATACGCAGTATTTT